These T cell receptor beta chains were read from a single sample in a study of cytomegalovirus exposure and HLA in healthy donors. Data came from immunoSEQ multiplex PCR; TCRdb stores just in-frame clones and leaves some out. Of about 130,000 clones listed, approximately 79% were seen once; the top ten hold about 4.3%. Source material: PBMCs. The receptor source for this set is a man between 18 and 35 years old in good health and CMV-seropositive. The CDR3 runs from the conserved cysteine through the conserved F or W.

>TRBJ2-3|TRBV30
CAWSRGGADTQYF
>TRBJ1-1|TRBV11-2
CASSLGSGIFWAFF
>TRBJ2-1|TRBV14
CASSQTTYNEQFF
>TRBJ2-7|TRBV4-2
CASSQSGQRFSYEQYF
>TRBJ2-3|TRBV7-2
CASSSSGILNTQYF
>TRBJ2-7|TRBV6-5
CASSYRGDEQYF
>TRBJ2-7|TRBV5-6
CASSLGGGLEQYF
>TRBJ1-5|TRBV5-8
CAGGQGLYSNQPQHF
>TRBJ1-5|TRBV19
CASSIRPRNSNQPQHF
>TRBJ2-5|TRBV5-8
CASSLVPLQETQYF
>TRBJ1-1|TRBV28
CASSPSTVNTEAFF
>TRBJ2-7|TRBV5-8
CASDIDAYEQYF
>TRBJ1-5|TRBV7-2
CASSWDRVQPQHF
>TRBJ2-7|TRBV11-2
CASSLGQLYEQYF
>TRBJ2-1|TRBV7-7
CASSPTSGRYNEQFF
>TRBJ2-7|TRBV5-5
CASSLAGQAYEQYF
>TRBJ2-5|TRBV19
CASSMGVREYF
>TRBJ1-1|TRBV6-5
CASSYPTGAEAFF
>TRBJ2-7|TRBV15
CATSRATGITPGEQYF
>TRBJ1-2|TRBV10-3
CAISAGDRDGYGYTF
>TRBJ1-1|TRBV7-8
CASRPPGGFTEAFF
>TRBJ1-3|TRBV9
CASSVGGRIELSGNTIYF
>TRBJ1-1|TRBV6-4
CASSAGLGLRTEAFF
>TRBJ2-5|TRBV7-3
CASSLVSGSETQYF
>TRBJ1-4|TRBV15
CATSRVPGGSGKLFF
>TRBJ2-7|TRBV5-6
CASSRVGGEQYF
>TRBJ2-1|TRBV2
CASSANEHNEQFF
>TRBJ1-4|TRBV10-1
CASIREGATNEKLFF
>TRBJ1-1|TRBV5-1
CARSPGARRNTEAFF
>TRBJ1-4|TRBV7-9
CASSWANQGTNEKLFF
>TRBJ2-5|TRBV7-6
CASSIRTVQETQYF
>TRBJ2-6|TRBV2
CASSTSGTPVDSSGANVLTF
>TRBJ1-2|TRBV6-5
CASSYSGEVSYGYTF
>TRBJ2-7|TRBV9
CASSVGALAINEQYF
>TRBJ2-2|TRBV5-1
CASSAVAGGTGELFF
>TRBJ2-5|TRBV7-7
CASSPGQQETQYF
>TRBJ1-4|TRBV7-6
CASSWTDNEKLFF
>TRBJ1-4|TRBV7-2
CASSRTGTGGEKLFF
>TRBJ2-3|TRBV16
CASSRQGSTDTQYF
>TRBJ2-7|TRBV28
CASSLTSESYEQYF
>TRBJ2-5|TRBV7-7
CASSLGRGGGVQETQYF
>TRBJ1-5|TRBV6-5
CASSYAWGRGQPQHF
>TRBJ2-3|TRBV15
CATSRDRGVDTQYF